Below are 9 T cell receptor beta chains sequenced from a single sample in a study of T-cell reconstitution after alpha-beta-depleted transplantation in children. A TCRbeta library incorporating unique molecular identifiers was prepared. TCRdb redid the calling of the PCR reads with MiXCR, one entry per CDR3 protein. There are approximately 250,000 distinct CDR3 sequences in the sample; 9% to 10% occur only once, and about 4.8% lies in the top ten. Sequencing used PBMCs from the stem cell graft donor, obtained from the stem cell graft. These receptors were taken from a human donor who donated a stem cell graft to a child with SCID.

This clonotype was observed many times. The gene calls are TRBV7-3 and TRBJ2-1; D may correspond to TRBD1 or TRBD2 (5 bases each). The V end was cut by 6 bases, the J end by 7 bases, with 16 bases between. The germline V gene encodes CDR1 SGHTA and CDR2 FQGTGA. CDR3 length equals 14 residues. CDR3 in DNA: TGTGCCAGCAGTTCTGAGGGGCCGTATAATGAGCAGTTCTTC. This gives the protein CASSSEGPYNEQFF.

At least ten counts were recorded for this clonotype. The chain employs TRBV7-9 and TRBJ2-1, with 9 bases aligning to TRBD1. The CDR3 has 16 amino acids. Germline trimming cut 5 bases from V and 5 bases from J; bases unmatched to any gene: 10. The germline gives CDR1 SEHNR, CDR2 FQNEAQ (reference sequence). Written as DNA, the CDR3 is TGTGCCAGCAGCCATACAGGGGGCGTGCGGAACAATGAGCAGTTCTTC. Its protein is CASSHTGGVRNNEQFF. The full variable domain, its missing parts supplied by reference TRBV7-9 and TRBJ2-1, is DTGVSQNPRHKITKRGQNVTFRCDPISEHNRLYWYRQTLGQGPEFLTYFQNEAQLEKSRLLSDRFSAERPKGSFSTLEIQRTEQGDSAMYLCASSHTGGVRNNEQFFGPGTRLTVL.

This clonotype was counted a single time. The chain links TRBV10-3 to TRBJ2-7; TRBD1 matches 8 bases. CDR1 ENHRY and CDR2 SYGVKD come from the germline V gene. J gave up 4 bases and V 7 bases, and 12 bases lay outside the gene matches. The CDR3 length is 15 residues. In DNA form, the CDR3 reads TGTGCCATCACCGTCGGACAGGGTACGGGTTACGAGCAGTACTTC. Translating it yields CAITVGQGTGYEQYF.

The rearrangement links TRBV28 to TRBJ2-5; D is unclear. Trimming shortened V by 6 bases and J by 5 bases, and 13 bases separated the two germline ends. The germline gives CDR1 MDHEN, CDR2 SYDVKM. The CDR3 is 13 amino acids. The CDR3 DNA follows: TGTGCCAGCAGGCGCGAGCTTCGGGAGACCCAGTACTTC. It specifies CASRRELRETQYF.

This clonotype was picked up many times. This CDR3 reads CASSWVAGELFF. CDR3 DNA sequence: TGTGCCAGCAGCTGGGTGGCCGGGGAGCTGTTTTTT. This sequence joins TRBV7-9 and TRBJ2-2, with unresolved D. Trimming pared 4 bases from V and 6 bases from J, leaving 6 bases between. This CDR3 contains 12 residues. CDR1 and CDR2 (germline): SEHNR, FQNEAQ (reference sequence).

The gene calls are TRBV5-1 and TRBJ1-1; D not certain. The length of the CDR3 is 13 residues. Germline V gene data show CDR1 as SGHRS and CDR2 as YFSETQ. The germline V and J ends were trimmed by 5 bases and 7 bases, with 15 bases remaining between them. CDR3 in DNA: TGCGCCAGCAGTTCCGGGCCTCGGAGTGAAGCTTTCTTT. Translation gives CASSSGPRSEAFF.

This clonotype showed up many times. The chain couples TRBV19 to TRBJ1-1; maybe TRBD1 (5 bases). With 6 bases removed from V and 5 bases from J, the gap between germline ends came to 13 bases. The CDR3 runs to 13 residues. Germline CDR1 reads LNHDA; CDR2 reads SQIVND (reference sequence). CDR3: CASRGDITTEAFF. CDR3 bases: TGTGCCAGTAGAGGGGATATTACGACTGAAGCTTTCTTT.

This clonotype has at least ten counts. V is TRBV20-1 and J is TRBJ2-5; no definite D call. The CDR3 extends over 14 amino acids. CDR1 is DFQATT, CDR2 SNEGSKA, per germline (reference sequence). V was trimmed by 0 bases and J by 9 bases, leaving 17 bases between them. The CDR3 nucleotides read TGCAGTGCTAGAGATCTAAGGGTAGTAACGGCCCAGTACTTC. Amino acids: CSARDLRVVTAQYF.

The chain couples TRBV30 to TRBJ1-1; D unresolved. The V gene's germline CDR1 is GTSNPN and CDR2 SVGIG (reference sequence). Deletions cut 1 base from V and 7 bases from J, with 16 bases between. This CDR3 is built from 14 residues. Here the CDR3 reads CAWSEKTVWIEAFF. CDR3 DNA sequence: TGTGCCTGGAGTGAAAAGACCGTCTGGATTGAAGCTTTCTTT. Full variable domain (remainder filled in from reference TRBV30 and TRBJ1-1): SQTIHQWPATLVQPVGSPLSLECTVEGTSNPNLYWYRQAAGRGLQLLFYSVGIGQISSEVPQNLSASRPQDRQFILSSKKLLLSDSGFYLCAWSEKTVWIEAFFGQGTRLTVV.